The 32 T cell receptor beta chains below come from one sample, sequenced in a study of shared clonotypes between healthy human individuals. CD45RO-negative cells were positively selected for CCR7, leaving out terminally differentiated effector memory CD45RA+ cells. Sequencing was performed with immunoSEQ multiplex PCR; in TCRdb, only in-frame clones are kept and a portion is missing. The repertoire consists of hundreds of thousands of clones, with about 98% occurring once and the leading ten covering more than 0.3%. The sequenced material came from naive CD8+ T cells sorted from blood. The origin of the receptors is a man aged 25 to 40 in good health.

This clone was counted once. The genes are TRBV15 and TRBJ2-7; D possibly corresponds to TRBD2 (6 bases). Germline CDR1 and CDR2: LNHNV and YYDKDF (reference sequence). Trimming shortened V by 4 bases and J by 1 base, and 8 bases separated the two germline ends. CDR3 length: 13 amino acids. In DNA form, the CDR3 reads TGTGCCACCAGCACGGGAGTTTCCTACGAGCAGTACTTC. Translated, it gives CATSTGVSYEQYF. Based on the CDR3 plus reference TRBV15 and TRBJ2-7, the full variable domain is DAMVIQNPRYQVTQFGKPVTLSCSQTLNHNVMYWYQQKSSQAPKLLFHYYDKDFNNEADTPDNFQSRRPNTSFCFLDIRSPGLGDTAMYLCATSTGVSYEQYFGPGTRLTVT.

CDR3 in amino acids: CASSQVGGTAYGYTF. Here the CDR3 DNA reads TGCGCCAGCAGCCAAGTTGGGGGGACGGCCTATGGCTACACCTTC. The chain joins TRBV4-1 to TRBJ1-2, with D tentatively TRBD1 (5 bases). The germline V and J ends were trimmed by 1 base and 4 bases, with 13 bases remaining between them. Germline loops: CDR1 MGHRA, CDR2 YSYEKL. This CDR3 is built from 15 residues.

The chain couples TRBV5-5 to TRBJ2-1; 8 nucleotides line up with TRBD2. CDR1 SGHKS and CDR2 YYEKEE come from the germline V gene (reference sequence). The CDR3 contains 16 residues. The V segment lost 4 bases and the J segment 6 bases; nucleotides outside the gene matches: 12. Here the CDR3 reads CASSPLGVGRGNEQFF. CDR3 nucleotides: TGTGCCAGCAGCCCGTTGGGCGTCGGGAGGGGCAATGAGCAGTTCTTC.

The chain links TRBV6-1 to TRBJ1-5; D might be TRBD1 (5 bases). Trimming left V 0 bases short and J 3 bases short, with 9 bases between. This CDR3 has 15 amino acids. Germline values: CDR1 MNHNS, CDR2 SASEGT. The CDR3 bases are TGTGCCAGCAGTGAAGCAGACAGAGACAATCAGCCCCAGCATTTT. As protein: CASSEADRDNQPQHF.

The gene calls are TRBV7-9 and TRBJ1-4; D remains unclear. The CDR3 has 10 amino acids. The V and J ends lost 1 base and 9 bases respectively, with 0 bases between them. CDR1 and CDR2 from the germline V gene are SEHNR and FQNEAQ (reference sequence). DNA for the CDR3: TGTGCCAGCAGCTTAGAAAAACTGTTTTTT. Encoded protein: CASSLEKLFF. The whole variable domain, remainder taken from reference TRBV7-9 and TRBJ1-4, is DTGVSQNPRHKITKRGQNVTFRCDPISEHNRLYWYRQTLGQGPEFLTYFQNEAQLEKSRLLSDRFSAERPKGSFSTLEIQRTEQGDSAMYLCASSLEKLFFGSGTQLSVL.

This CDR3 is CASSLQGPSTDTQYF. The CDR3, as DNA: TGTGCCAGCAGCTTACAGGGGCCAAGCACAGATACGCAGTATTTT. The rearrangement uses TRBV7-3 and TRBJ2-3, with D perhaps TRBD1 (6 bases). The CDR3 covers 15 residues. V was clipped by 2 bases and J by 0 bases, with 9 bases between them. Per the germline V gene, CDR1 is SGHTA and CDR2 is FQGTGA.

This sequence joins TRBV7-8 and TRBJ2-6; a possible D gene is TRBD1 (5 bases). The germline gives CDR1 SGHVS, CDR2 FQNEAQ. Trimming shortened V by 3 bases and J by 2 bases, and 8 bases separated the two germline ends. The CDR3 totals 15 residues. For the CDR3, the DNA is TGTGCCAGCAGCTTTGGACACGCTGGGGCCAACGTCCTGACTTTC. Protein product: CASSFGHAGANVLTF.

This clone was recorded only once. DNA of the CDR3: TGTGCCAGCAGTTTATCCGACAGGGCCTACGAGCAGTACTTC. Translating it yields CASSLSDRAYEQYF. The rearrangement links TRBV28 to TRBJ2-7, with 7 nucleotides matching TRBD1. Unmatched junction bases numbered 2, after V lost 1 base and J lost 2 bases. The CDR3 has 14 residues. The germline gives CDR1 MDHEN, CDR2 SYDVKM.

The chain couples TRBV7-9 to TRBJ2-3; no reliable D call. The CDR3 contains 14 residues. Germline V CDR1 and CDR2: SEHNR, FQNEAQ (reference sequence). Trimming removed 5 bases at V and 2 bases at J, with 11 bases between. The CDR3 sequence: CASSRSSNTDTQYF. The CDR3 bases are TGTGCCAGCAGCCGGAGTAGTAACACAGATACGCAGTATTTT.

The chain couples TRBV19 to TRBJ2-3; D remains unclear. With 3 bases removed from V and 2 bases from J, the gap between germline ends came to 9 bases. CDR3 length equals 14 residues. CDR1 is LNHDA, CDR2 SQIVND, per germline (reference sequence). In DNA form, the CDR3 reads TGTGCCAGTAGTATCTCGATCCACACAGATACGCAGTATTTT. Protein product: CASSISIHTDTQYF.

This rearrangement joins TRBV4-2 to TRBJ2-3, with 8 bases matching TRBD2. The germline CDR1 and CDR2 sequences are LGHNA and YNFKEQ. The ends lost 0 bases at V and 8 bases at J; junction bases unmatched: 7. The CDR3 has 15 amino acids. CDR3 protein: CASSQDISGSATQYF. CDR3 coding DNA: TGTGCCAGCAGCCAAGATATAAGCGGGAGTGCTACGCAGTATTTT.

This clone was recorded once. The chain links TRBV6-5 to TRBJ1-1, with no clear D. Germline assignment: CDR1 MNHEY and CDR2 SVGAGI. V was clipped by 8 bases and J by 4 bases, with 8 bases between them. This CDR3 is 11 amino acids long. The CDR3 sequence: CASLRGTEAFF. The CDR3 nucleotides read TGTGCCAGCCTACGGGGCACTGAAGCTTTCTTT.

The gene calls are TRBV5-1 and TRBJ2-2, with a weak D call TRBD1 (6 bases). Per the germline V gene, CDR1 is SGHRS and CDR2 is YFSETQ. V was trimmed by 4 bases and J by 10 bases, leaving 20 bases between them. The CDR3 contains 15 residues. As DNA, the CDR3 is TGCGCCAGCAGCCGGCGCGAACAGGGCGTCGAGGAGCTGTTTTTT. It translates to CASSRREQGVEELFF. The full variable domain, rest sourced from reference TRBV5-1 and TRBJ2-2, is KAGVTQTPRYLIKTRGQQVTLSCSPISGHRSVSWYQQTPGQGLQFLFEYFSETQRNKGNFPGRFSGRQFSNSRSEMNVSTLELGDSALYLCASSRREQGVEELFFGEGSRLTVL.

V gene TRBV4-1 combines with J gene TRBJ2-1; D is perhaps TRBD1 or TRBD2 (5 bases each). This CDR3 has 18 residues. V dropped 5 bases and J dropped 5 bases, with 25 bases sitting between them. Per the germline V gene, CDR1 is MGHRA and CDR2 is YSYEKL. The CDR3 coding sequence is TGCGCCAGCAGCTCCCGCCCCCAGGGACGGATCCTAAACAATGAGCAGTTCTTC. As protein: CASSSRPQGRILNNEQFF.

The chain employs TRBV7-2 and TRBJ2-7; 7 bases agree with TRBD1. The CDR3 consists of 12 residues. Unmatched junction bases numbered 3, after V lost 6 bases and J lost 4 bases. The V gene's germline CDR1 is SGHTA and CDR2 FQGNSA. CDR3 coding DNA: TGTGCCAGCAGTTTACAGGGGTACGAGCAGTACTTC. Translated: CASSLQGYEQYF.

This clone was seen only once. The V call is TRBV19, the J call TRBJ1-2, with 7 bases identical to TRBD1. The V segment lost 5 bases and the J segment 9 bases; nucleotides outside the gene matches: 9. This CDR3 is 13 amino acids long. Looked up from germline, CDR1 is LNHDA and CDR2 is SQIVND (reference sequence). The DNA of the CDR3 is TGTGCCAGTAGTTCCTCGACAGGGAATAGCTACACCTTC. Translating gives CASSSSTGNSYTF. The full variable domain, completed using reference TRBV19 and TRBJ1-2, is DGGITQSPKYLFRKEGQNVTLSCEQNLNHDAMYWYRQDPGQGLRLIYYSQIVNDFQKGDIAEGYSVSREKKESFPLTVTSAQKNPTAFYLCASSSSTGNSYTFGSGTRLTVV.

The chain recombines TRBV4-1 with TRBJ2-7, with TRBD1 as a possible D gene (6 bases). Germline loops: CDR1 MGHRA, CDR2 YSYEKL. The CDR3 loop spans 13 amino acids. V was shortened by 4 bases and J by 1 base, with 8 bases between the two germline ends. The CDR3 bases are TGCGCCAGCAGCCTGGACAGTTCCTACGAGCAGTACTTC. Its protein is CASSLDSSYEQYF.

The chain uses TRBV7-9 and TRBJ2-2; 9 bases are shared with TRBD2. CDR1 and CDR2 from the germline V gene are SEHNR and FQNEAQ (reference sequence). V shed 5 bases and J 0 bases; nucleotides not matched to a gene: 4. The length of the CDR3 is 16 residues. The CDR3 spells CASSPGLAPNTGELFF. Here the CDR3 DNA reads TGTGCCAGCAGCCCGGGACTAGCCCCGAACACCGGGGAGCTGTTTTTT. The full variable domain, completed using reference TRBV7-9 and TRBJ2-2, is DTGVSQNPRHKITKRGQNVTFRCDPISEHNRLYWYRQTLGQGPEFLTYFQNEAQLEKSRLLSDRFSAERPKGSFSTLEIQRTEQGDSAMYLCASSPGLAPNTGELFFGEGSRLTVL.

V gene TRBV9 combines with J gene TRBJ1-1, with a possible D match to TRBD1 (6 bases). The length of the CDR3 is 17 residues. The V end was cut by 4 bases, the J end by 0 bases, with 19 bases between. The germline gives CDR1 SGDLS, CDR2 YYNGEE. The CDR3 spells CASSPRSGGGLNTEAFF. CDR3 nucleotides: TGTGCCAGCAGCCCCAGGTCCGGGGGCGGGTTGAACACTGAAGCTTTCTTT. Using reference TRBV9 and TRBJ1-1 for the parts outside the CDR3, the full variable domain is DSGVTQTPKHLITATGQRVTLRCSPRSGDLSVYWYQQSLDQGLQFLIQYYNGEERAKGNILERFSAQQFPDLHSELNLSSLELGDSALYFCASSPRSGGGLNTEAFFGQGTRLTVV.

This chain joins TRBV7-9 and TRBJ2-7, with 7 nucleotides matching TRBD2. The germline V gene has CDR1 SEHNR and CDR2 FQNEAQ (reference sequence). The CDR3 runs 14 residues. Losses at the gene ends were 5 bases for V and 3 bases for J; bases not matched to a gene: 7. The DNA for the CDR3 is TGTGCCAGCAGCCACGGGACTAAGGACTACGAGCAGTACTTC. Its protein is CASSHGTKDYEQYF.

CDR3 coding DNA: TGTGCCAGCAGTTTATCCCCTCGTCAGCCCCAGCATTTT. Translating gives CASSLSPRQPQHF. The rearrangement joins TRBV27 to TRBJ1-5, with unresolved D. V was clipped by 0 bases and J by 6 bases, with 6 bases between them. Germline CDR1 MNHEY, CDR2 SMNVEV (reference sequence). This CDR3 has 13 residues.

The chain links TRBV27 to TRBJ2-7, with 9 bases matching TRBD1. This CDR3 region has 14 residues. The germline gives CDR1 MNHEY, CDR2 SMNVEV (reference sequence). After removal of 7 bases from V and 4 bases from J, the junction contained 8 bases not matched to a gene. CDR3 protein: CASTPGQGNYEQYF. DNA of the CDR3: TGTGCCAGCACCCCGGGACAGGGAAATTACGAGCAGTACTTC.

This rearrangement joins TRBV11-2 to TRBJ2-7; no clear D. V was shortened by 4 bases and J by 2 bases, with 15 bases between the two germline ends. Germline CDR1 reads SGHAT; CDR2 reads FQNNGV. CDR3 length: 15 residues. CDR3 sequence reads: CASSSLTGSTYEQYF. CDR3 nucleotide sequence: TGTGCCAGCAGCTCATTAACCGGGTCTACCTACGAGCAGTACTTC.

The chain combines TRBV5-4 with TRBJ1-2; 7 nucleotides line up with TRBD1. V was clipped by 7 bases and J by 2 bases; unmatched bases: 8. In germline, CDR1 is SGHNT, CDR2 YYREEE (reference sequence). The CDR3 loop spans 14 amino acids. The CDR3 sequence: CASGDLGQNYGYTF. DNA for the CDR3: TGTGCCAGCGGAGACCTGGGACAGAACTATGGCTACACCTTC.

The rearrangement links TRBV11-2 to TRBJ1-3; 8 positions agree with TRBD1. J lost 0 bases, V lost 5 bases, and 3 bases had no gene match. Germline values: CDR1 SGHAT, CDR2 FQNNGV. The CDR3 is made up of 15 amino acids. DNA of the CDR3: TGTGCCAGCAGCGCGGGACAGGCCTCTGGAAACACCATATATTTT. As protein: CASSAGQASGNTIYF.

The chain carries TRBV14 and TRBJ1-2; D is uncertain. CDR3 length equals 15 residues. Per germline, CDR1 SGHDN and CDR2 FVKESK. V was cut by 2 bases and J by 6 bases, with 16 bases left in between. CDR3 coding DNA: TGTGCCAGCAGCCAATTCCGGGCCTCCGCAAATGGCTACACCTTC. The encoded protein is CASSQFRASANGYTF.

This rearrangement joins TRBV4-1 to TRBJ1-1; TRBD1 is a possible D gene (6 bases). Per the germline V gene, CDR1 is MGHRA and CDR2 is YSYEKL. The CDR3 is 15 residues long. Trimming left V 1 base short and J 5 bases short, with 14 bases between. The CDR3 reads CASSQGEGDRTEAFF. The CDR3 DNA is TGCGCCAGCAGCCAAGGGGAGGGGGATCGGACTGAAGCTTTCTTT.

V and J are TRBV19 and TRBJ2-7; D remains ambiguous. The CDR3 runs to 15 residues. Germline V gene lookup returns CDR1 LNHDA and CDR2 SQIVND (reference sequence). The V end was cut by 3 bases, the J end by 4 bases, with 16 bases between. Here the CDR3 reads CASSMRLGTSYEQYF. In DNA, the CDR3 is TGTGCCAGTAGTATGCGTTTGGGAACCTCATACGAGCAGTACTTC.

This rearrangement joins TRBV29-1 to TRBJ2-1; D tentatively reads TRBD1 or TRBD2 (5 bases each). With 7 bases removed from V and 3 bases from J, the gap between germline ends came to 13 bases. The CDR3 runs 13 residues. CDR1 is SQVTM and CDR2 is ANQGSEA in the germline V gene. The CDR3 here is CSGRDGYYNEQFF. The CDR3 DNA follows: TGCAGCGGTAGGGACGGATACTACAATGAGCAGTTCTTC.

The chain carries TRBV7-8 and TRBJ2-5, with D maybe TRBD1 (6 bases). The germline V gene has CDR1 SGHVS and CDR2 FQNEAQ. The CDR3 is made up of 17 amino acids. V dropped 1 base and J dropped 1 base, with 16 bases sitting between them. The CDR3, as DNA: TGTGCCAGCAGCTTAGGATGGACAGTTGTTGCCCAAGAGACCCAGTACTTC. Translated, it gives CASSLGWTVVAQETQYF. The complete variable domain, with remaining parts taken from reference TRBV7-8 and TRBJ2-5, reads GAGVSQSPRYKVAKRGQDVALRCDPISGHVSLFWYQQALGQGPEFLTYFQNEAQLDKSGLPSDRFFAERPEGSVSTLKIQRTQQEDSAVYLCASSLGWTVVAQETQYFGPGTRLLVL.

Regarding this clone: Its ends do not fully match the called genes, so a read error is possible. The chain has TRBV7-7 and TRBJ2-5, with 12 bases lining up with TRBD2. This CDR3 has 16 residues. The V gene's germline CDR1 is SSHAT and CDR2 FNYEAQ (reference sequence). The CDR3 coding sequence is TGTGCTAGCAGCTCCGGACTAGCGGGAAACCAAGAGACCCAGTACTTC. Its protein product is CASSSGLAGNQETQYF.

The CDR3 DNA reads TGCAGCGCCGCCCAGCCGAACACCGGGGAGCTGTTTTTT. Amino acids: CSAAQPNTGELFF. V gene TRBV29-1 combines with J gene TRBJ2-2; D gene ambiguous. Germline V lookup: CDR1 SQVTM, CDR2 ANQGSEA. This CDR3 is built from 13 residues. Trimming pared 7 bases from V and 0 bases from J, leaving 9 bases between.